This T cell receptor beta chain was identified during a study of cytomegalovirus exposure and HLA in healthy donors. For the study at large: Approximately 80 million unique TCRs, all from HLA-typed donors, were included in an early release of the data.

A remark on this clone: Its matching antigen is unknown.

Study-level points and caveats: The productive fraction for most TCR beta V segments was about 90% or about 30% in an earlier analysis.

The primer mix had 60 Vbeta and 13 Jbeta primers. Assay: immunoSEQ multiplex PCR; the TCRdb copy retains only in-frame clones and omits some. The sample records 310,000 or so clones, 70% to 90% being singletons. Germline lookup yields CDR1 SGHRS and CDR2 YFSETQ. The CDR3 loop spans 17 amino acids. With 1 base removed from V and 0 bases from J, the gap between germline ends came to 15 bases. The source material was PBMCs. This TCR came from a woman under 30 in good health and CMV-seronegative. The genes are TRBV5-1 and TRBJ2-3, with a tentative D call TRBD2 (6 bases). CDR3 sequence (DNA): TGCGCCAGCAGCTTGTCTGTCGGCCGGGGGAGCACAGATACGCAGTATTTT. This translates into CASSLSVGRGSTDTQYF.